This T cell receptor beta chain was retrieved from a study of tumor-infiltrating lymphocytes in primary liver carcinoma. Study-level information: Subjects consisted of male and female patients aged 30 to 69 years. Study-wide points: The overlap of tumor-adjacent and tumor-blood pairs was smaller than that of tumor region pairs. Against blood, tumors held a significantly higher top-250-clone fraction (p = 0.039).

A constant-region primer primed TCR beta cDNA synthesis from roughly 500 ng of total RNA. TCR beta libraries came from three nested multiplex PCR rounds using slightly modified ARM-PCR. A C-beta reverse primer was combined with TRBV1-TRBV30 forward primers in the first two PCR rounds, and each round had approximately 9 cycles. Each CDR3 protein gets one entry after TCRdb re-called the multiplex PCR reads with MiXCR. The data show around 21,000 distinct CDR3 sequences, over 65% seen once. Total RNA and DNA came together from roughly 20-30 mg of bulk tissue without cell sorting. Every patient had chronic HBV infection and was treatment-naive. Concerning this clonotype: Its antigen is undetermined.

CDR1 SGHNT and CDR2 YENEEA come from the germline V gene. J was trimmed by 8 bases and V by 7 bases; bases with no gene match: 13. The CDR3 extends over 16 amino acids. This receptor was taken from a man aged 35 to 55 with primary liver carcinoma and hepatitis B virus infection. The specimen was liver tumor tissue from sampling region 1. Regarding subset: tumor region T1, superior pole. The rearrangement links TRBV11-3 to TRBJ2-1, with TRBD1 matching 11 bases. The CDR3 nucleotides are TGTGCCAGCAACCCAGTGGGACAGGGGGTGGTAGATGAGCAGTTCTTC. It encodes CASNPVGQGVVDEQFF.